This TCR beta chain was profiled in a study of T cells after yellow fever vaccination. Study findings and constraints: It was a small share of clonotypes that appeared in both CD4 and CD8 compartments. Abundant bulk-population clonotypes could contaminate the FACS-sorted repertoires.

CDR3 length: 13 amino acids. V lost 8 bases and J lost 6; bases outside the gene matches: 4. Germline-derived CDR1 and CDR2 are SGHDN and FVKESK. This clonotype was detected many times. The antigen is not known. 5'RACE template switching produced TCR cDNA carrying a universal primer site and UMIs. TCRdb analysed the 5' RACE reads with MiXCR anew, one entry per CDR3 protein. The sample includes some 29,000 distinct CDR3 sequences, about 5% of them seen just once. This sequence originates from a man aged 30 to 39 who received the YFV17D yellow fever vaccine. The chain has TRBV14 and TRBJ2-4; TRBD1 matches 10 bases. This sample comprised CD8+ T cells sorted from PBMCs, obtained 10 days after the yellow fever booster vaccination. The CDR3 here is CASRDRGSNIQYF. The CDR3 coding sequence is TGTGCCAGCCGGGACAGGGGTTCAAACATTCAGTACTTC.